These T cell receptor beta chains were read from a single sample in a study of blood T cell repertoires in COVID-19. Some clones are missing from TCRdb's copy, which holds only in-frame ones; the method was immunoSEQ multiplex PCR. The sample lists about 57,000 clones, 80% to 90% occurring once. The specimen was peripheral blood. Source of these receptors: a human donor in a cohort sampled during active COVID-19. Both conserved end residues are part of each CDR3. A D gene is named only where the DNA matches it firmly. Clone size appears in some rows only: once, few, many, or a class for an expanded clone.

abundance | j_gene | v_gene | d_gene | CDR3aa | CDR3nt
- | TRBJ2-7 | TRBV9 | TRBD2 | CASSVDASGEREQYF | TGTGCCAGCAGCGTAGACGCCAGCGGGGAACGCGAGCAGTACTTC
- | TRBJ2-1 | TRBV6-2/TRBV6-3 | - | CASSYGTVAVNEQFF | TGTGCCAGCAGTTACGGGACTGTAGCGGTGAATGAGCAGTTCTTC
- | TRBJ2-5 | TRBV5-1 | TRBD1 | CASSYLTGVEETQYF | TGCGCCAGCAGCTACCTCACAGGGGTCGAGGAGACCCAGTACTTC
- | TRBJ1-1 | TRBV10-3 | - | CAISESTGGAFF | TGTGCCATCAGTGAGTCGACTGGGGGGGCTTTCTTT
- | TRBJ2-3 | TRBV12-3/TRBV12-4 | - | CASSLTGSTQYF | TGTGCCAGCAGTCTAACAGGTTCTACGCAGTATTTT
- | TRBJ2-7 | TRBV28 | - | CASRRRYEQYF | TGTGCCAGCAGGCGGCGCTACGAGCAGTACTTC
- | TRBJ2-2 | TRBV19 | TRBD2 | CASRSIGTSGRYTGELFF | TGTGCCAGTAGATCCATAGGGACTAGCGGGAGGTACACCGGGGAGCTGTTTTTT
- | TRBJ2-3 | TRBV1 | - | CTSSHLRGPLSDTQYF | TGCACCAGCAGCCATTTGCGGGGACCCCTATCAGATACGCAGTATTTT
- | TRBJ2-7 | TRBV19 | - | CASSLASSYEQYF | TGTGCCAGTAGTCTCGCTAGCTCCTACGAGCAGTACTTC
once | TRBJ1-2 | TRBV18 | - | CASSPPSSRGAYGYTF | TGTGCCAGCTCACCACCGAGTAGCCGGGGAGCGTATGGCTACACCTTC
- | TRBJ2-3 | TRBV21-1 | - | CASQAGLRTDTQYF | TGTGCCAGCCAAGCGGGGCTCCGCACAGATACGCAGTATTTT
- | TRBJ1-2 | TRBV6-4 | TRBD1 | CASSATGYGYTF | TGTGCCAGCAGTGCGACAGGGTATGGCTACACCTTC
- | TRBJ2-5 | TRBV2 | - | CASSPRGLGGGETQYF | TGTGCCAGCAGTCCTCGGGGGCTAGGCGGGGGTGAGACCCAGTACTTC
- | TRBJ1-5 | TRBV7-8 | - | CASSSRTISSQPQHF | TGTGCCAGCAGCTCCAGGACAATCTCAAGTCAGCCCCAGCATTTT
- | TRBJ2-7 | TRBV7-2 | - | CASRHTTPGTYEQYF | TGTGCCAGCAGGCATACCACCCCGGGAACCTACGAGCAGTACTTC
- | TRBJ2-1 | TRBV28 | - | CASSLGTRDIPPIF | TGTGCCAGCAGTTTAGGGACCAGGGACATCCCACCAATCTTC
- | TRBJ2-5 | TRBV15 | TRBD1 | CATSRAGQGSETQYF | TGTGCCACCAGCAGAGCGGGACAGGGGTCGGAGACCCAGTACTTC
once | TRBJ2-3 | TRBV6-1 | TRBD2 | CASSDPLTSGITDTQYF | TGTGCCAGCAGTGATCCACTGACTAGCGGGATAACAGATACGCAGTATTTT
few | TRBJ1-2 | TRBV19 | - | CASSMLRSLPNYGYTF | TGTGCCAGTAGTATGCTGAGATCCCTTCCTAACTATGGCTACACCTTC
- | TRBJ2-2 | TRBV2 | TRBD1 | CASLIGQGSTGELFF | TGTGCCAGTTTAATCGGACAGGGTAGCACCGGGGAGCTGTTTTTT
- | TRBJ1-2 | TRBV9 | TRBD1 | CASSGGDSNYYGYTF | TGTGCCAGCAGCGGGGGGGACAGCAACTACTATGGCTACACCTTC
- | TRBJ1-2 | TRBV19 | - | CASSIYGNYGYTF | TGTGCCAGTAGTATTTACGGGAACTATGGCTACACCTTC
- | TRBJ2-5 | TRBV6-6 | - | CASSSTADQETQYF | TGTGCCAGCAGTTCGACAGCCGACCAAGAGACCCAGTACTTC
- | TRBJ1-1 | TRBV21-1 | - | CASSLIGDRGRSTEAFF | TGTGCCAGCAGCCTTATTGGGGACAGGGGCCGGAGCACTGAAGCTTTCTTT
- | TRBJ1-4 | TRBV18 | - | CASSTRPGAYEKLFF | TGTGCCAGCTCAACCCGACCGGGAGCTTATGAAAAACTGTTTTTT
- | TRBJ1-2 | TRBV2 | TRBD1 | CASSPGQGTPRYTF | TGTGCCAGCAGCCCGGGACAGGGGACCCCTCGGTACACCTTC
- | TRBJ2-1 | TRBV12-3/TRBV12-4 | - | CASSSGLNEQFF | TGTGCCAGCAGTTCTGGGCTGAATGAGCAGTTCTTC
- | TRBJ2-4 | TRBV6-5 | TRBD1 | CASSYSSGTGKNIQYF | TGTGCCAGCAGTTACTCCTCCGGGACAGGGAAAAACATTCAGTACTTC
- | TRBJ2-2 | TRBV7-9 | - | CASSLVSTSRPGELFF | TGTGCCAGCAGCTTAGTTTCCACTAGTCGTCCCGGGGAGCTGTTTTTT
- | TRBJ2-4 | TRBV7-3 | - | CASSLTYRDIQYF | TGTGCCAGCAGCTTAACCTACAGGGACATTCAGTACTTC
- | TRBJ2-7 | TRBV18 | TRBD1 | CASSLLDRGREQYF | TGTGCCAGCTCACTTCTCGACAGGGGGCGTGAGCAGTACTTC